This T cell receptor beta chain was obtained from a study of blood T cell repertoires in COVID-19. Study overall: T cells, B-cell-depleted T cells, or PBMCs provided the cDNA or gDNA that served as material.

Sequencing used immunoSEQ multiplex PCR; TCRdb keeps in-frame clones, though not all of them. The sample has about 290,000 clones; under 90% are singletons. Trimming left V 4 bases short and J 2 bases short, with 9 bases between. In germline, CDR1 is SGHRS, CDR2 YFSETQ. This CDR3 is built from 13 residues. The clonotype comes from a woman aged 25 to 39 with COVID-19, enrolled during active disease. V is TRBV5-1 and J is TRBJ1-2, with D perhaps matching TRBD1 (5 bases). The sequenced material came from peripheral blood. The CDR3 DNA sequence: TGCGCCAGCAGCGCCGGGGGGAACTATGGCTACACCTTC. It yields the protein CASSAGGNYGYTF.